These 30 T cell receptor beta chains came from one sample sequenced in a study of T cells in Graves' hyperthyroidism and ophthalmopathy. RNA transcripts yielded amplified TCR beta CDR3 regions. HTBI primers drove first-round RT-PCR of the TCR CDR3. TCRdb fed the multiplex PCR reads into MiXCR, producing one record per CDR3 protein. The table records 730,000 or so distinct CDR3 sequences, roughly a sixth of them present only once. Input material: blood. These receptors all come from a woman between 50 and 59 years old with Graves' hyperthyroidism that later progressed to Graves' ophthalmopathy.

The rearrangement links TRBV19 to TRBJ1-2; D is ambiguous. Germline CDR1 LNHDA, CDR2 SQIVND (reference sequence). Trimming removed 3 bases from V and 0 bases from J, with 14 bases in between. The CDR3 spans 16 residues. In DNA form, the CDR3 reads TGTGCCAGTAGTATGTCCGCAGGAGACGCTAACTATGGCTACACCTTC. Translation gives CASSMSAGDANYGYTF.

In its sample, this clonotype was seen many times. The V and J genes are TRBV5-1 and TRBJ1-1, with 7 nucleotides matching TRBD1. Germline CDR1 reads SGHRS; CDR2 reads YFSETQ. This CDR3 has 15 amino acids. The J segment lost 3 bases and the V segment lost 6 bases, leaving 11 bases of the junction unmatched. CDR3 sequence: CASTTGNGSDTEAFF. The DNA for the CDR3 is TGCGCCAGCACGACAGGGAACGGGTCGGACACTGAAGCTTTCTTT.

This clonotype has at least ten counts. The J gene is TRBJ1-2, the V gene TRBV3-1; TRBD1 matches at 9 bases. V gave up 1 base and J gave up 8 bases; unmatched junction bases: 8. The CDR3 is 15 residues long. Looked up from germline, CDR1 is LGHDT and CDR2 is YNNKEL (reference sequence). For the CDR3, the DNA is TGTGCCAGCAGCCAAGCCGACAGGGGGGTCGCAGGCTACACCTTC. Its translation is CASSQADRGVAGYTF.

This chain uses TRBV20-1 with TRBJ2-3, with 11 bases that match TRBD2. V was pared by 6 bases and J by 3 bases, with 5 bases of the junction left unmatched. The CDR3 consists of 14 residues. CDR1 DFQATT and CDR2 SNEGSKA come from the germline V gene (reference sequence). The CDR3 protein is CSALAGGGTDTQYF. As DNA, the CDR3 is TGCAGTGCCTTAGCGGGGGGGGGGACAGATACGCAGTATTTT.

The chain is built from TRBV9 and TRBJ1-6; 10 positions agree with TRBD1. This CDR3 has 16 residues. The germline V gene has CDR1 SGDLS and CDR2 YYNGEE. The V and J ends lost 3 bases and 7 bases, in that order; junction bases with no gene match: 7. CDR3 nucleotide sequence: TGTGCCAGCAGCGGGGGGGGGACAGGGGAAAATTCACCCCTCCACTTT. Its translation: CASSGGGTGENSPLHF.

The sample holds many counts of this clonotype. The rearrangement links TRBV3-1 to TRBJ1-1; D perhaps matches TRBD1 (6 bases). Germline CDR1 LGHDT, CDR2 YNNKEL (reference sequence). V dropped 4 bases and J dropped 1 base, with 13 bases sitting between them. This CDR3 spans 15 amino acids. In nucleotides, the CDR3 is TGTGCCAGCAGCCGGTTCCAAGGGGGGAACACTGAAGCTTTCTTT. Translation gives CASSRFQGGNTEAFF.

The rearrangement links TRBV5-1 to TRBJ1-3; weak D call: TRBD1 (5 bases). V lost 0 bases and J 7 bases, leaving 17 bases between the germline ends. Germline CDR1 reads SGHRS; CDR2 reads YFSETQ. There are 16 residues in the CDR3. The CDR3 region has the DNA TGCGCCAGCAGCTTGGGCGGGGACCAGGGCAGCAACACCATATATTTT. It yields the protein CASSLGGDQGSNTIYF.

This rearrangement joins TRBV6-1 to TRBJ2-1; 8 bases align to TRBD2. The CDR3 extends over 15 amino acids. V lost 1 base and J lost 3; bases outside the gene matches: 2. Germline loops: CDR1 MNHNS, CDR2 SASEGT. CDR3 nucleotides: TGTGCCAGCAGTGAAGAGGGGACTAGCTACAATGAGCAGTTCTTC. Translation: CASSEEGTSYNEQFF.

The genes are TRBV7-8 and TRBJ2-7; 13 bases are shared with TRBD2. Germline V gene sequence: CDR1 SGHVS, CDR2 FQNEAQ. The ends lost 10 bases at V and 5 bases at J; junction bases unmatched: 17. This CDR3 region has 17 residues. CDR3 DNA sequence: TGTGCCATCAGTATGACTAGCGGGGGGCCTTGGACCCACGAGCAGTACTTC. This sequence encodes CAISMTSGGPWTHEQYF.

This clonotype was seen at least ten times. CDR3 nucleotides: TGTGCCAGCAGTTTATCGAACCCGATCGGGAGGGGGCCGTCAGCTAATGAAAAACTGTTTTTT. Translated, it gives CASSLSNPIGRGPSANEKLFF. The V gene is TRBV27, the J gene TRBJ1-4; TRBD1 matches 7 bases. The J segment lost 3 bases and the V segment lost 0 bases, leaving 19 bases of the junction unmatched. The CDR3 extends over 21 amino acids. From germline, CDR1 is MNHEY and CDR2 SMNVEV (reference sequence).

The CDR3 DNA sequence: TGCAGTGCCGCTCATGCCGCAGGGGGCGCAGAGACCCAGTACTTC. The encoded protein is CSAAHAAGGAETQYF. This chain connects TRBV20-1 to TRBJ2-5, with 8 bases matching TRBD1. CDR3 length equals 15 residues. V lost 6 bases to trimming and J lost 4 bases; unmatched junction nucleotides: 13. Germline V CDR1 and CDR2: DFQATT, SNEGSKA (reference sequence).

This clonotype was seen more than once but under ten times. The rearrangement links TRBV7-9 to TRBJ1-6, with 10 bases identical to TRBD1. The CDR3 length is 14 residues. The germline V gene has CDR1 SEHNR and CDR2 FQNEAQ (reference sequence). V dropped 8 bases and J dropped 8; count of bases not matched to a gene: 6. CDR3 in DNA: TGTGCCAGCGGAGGACAGGGGGGCGATTCACCCCTCCACTTT. It codes for CASGGQGGDSPLHF. Variable domain in full (rest from reference TRBV7-9 and TRBJ1-6): DTGVSQNPRHKITKRGQNVTFRCDPISEHNRLYWYRQTLGQGPEFLTYFQNEAQLEKSRLLSDRFSAERPKGSFSTLEIQRTEQGDSAMYLCASGGQGGDSPLHFGNGTRLTVT.

This clonotype appeared many times. The rearrangement joins TRBV12-3 or TRBV12-4 to TRBJ1-5; TRBD1 matches at 7 bases. The CDR3 covers 15 residues. V was clipped by 5 bases and J by 0 bases; unmatched bases: 4. CDR3 sequence reads: CASSQGQFSNQPQHF. As DNA, the CDR3 is TGTGCCAGCAGTCAGGGACAGTTTAGCAATCAGCCCCAGCATTTT.

The sample holds a few counts of this clonotype. The chain combines TRBV6-1 with TRBJ1-2; 10 nucleotides align to TRBD1. Per the germline V gene, CDR1 is MNHNS and CDR2 is SASEGT. The V gene end was trimmed by 0 bases and the J gene end by 6 bases; junction bases not matched to a gene: 4. The CDR3 sequence is 15 residues long. As DNA, the CDR3 is TGTGCCAGCAGTGAAGCGCATGGGACAGGGGATGGCTACACCTTC. Translation gives CASSEAHGTGDGYTF.

This clonotype was recorded only once. One end of the junction varies from germline; a read error may be responsible. This chain links TRBV7-2 with TRBJ1-3, with D possibly TRBD1 on 5 matching bases. The germline V gene encodes CDR1 SGHTA and CDR2 FQGNSA. The CDR3 runs 15 residues. CDR3 sequence: CAGSLEGAAGNTIYF. The DNA of the CDR3 is TGTGCCGGCAGCTTAGAAGGGGCGGCTGGAAACACCATATATTTT. The whole variable domain, filled in from reference TRBV7-2 and TRBJ1-3, reads GAGVSQSPSNKVTEKGKDVELRCDPISGHTALYWYRQSLGQGLEFLIYFQGNSAPDKSGLPSDRFSAERTGGSVSTLTIQRTQQEDSAVYLCAGSLEGAAGNTIYFGEGSWLTVV.

V usage is TRBV9 and J usage is TRBJ2-2; 12 bases map to TRBD1. V was clipped by 4 bases and J by 3 bases; unmatched bases: 4. Germline V lookup: CDR1 SGDLS, CDR2 YYNGEE. CDR3 length equals 16 residues. The CDR3 DNA sequence: TGTGCCAGCAGCCTGGGACAGGGGGCTGACACCGGGGAGCTGTTTTTT. Its protein product is CASSLGQGADTGELFF.

This clonotype was recorded at least ten times. The genes are TRBV3-1 and TRBJ1-5; perhaps TRBD1 as D (5 bases). Germline assignment: CDR1 LGHDT and CDR2 YNNKEL (reference sequence). The CDR3 spans 15 residues. Trimming shortened V by 1 base and J by 2 bases, and 9 bases separated the two germline ends. The CDR3 region is CASSQGRAGNQPQHF. CDR3 nucleotides: TGTGCCAGCAGCCAAGGCAGGGCTGGCAATCAGCCCCAGCATTTT.

This clonotype turned up a few times. One end of the junction is discordant with germline, which a read error may explain. This chain uses TRBV5-8 with TRBJ1-6, with 7 positions matching TRBD1. The CDR3 is 13 residues long. The germline gives CDR1 SGHTS, CDR2 YDEGEE. The CDR3 sequence is CASSSTSGQALHF. The CDR3, as DNA: TGTGCCAGCAGCTCAACCTCCGGACAGGCCCTACACTTT.

The table lists this clonotype with a few counts. This chain joins TRBV9 and TRBJ2-7, with TRBD1 identical over 7 bases. The junction had 8 bases not matched to a gene; V was cut back by 0 bases and J by 5 bases. The CDR3 has 15 residues. CDR1 is SGDLS, CDR2 YYNGEE, per germline. The CDR3 coding sequence is TGTGCCAGCAGCGTAGCCACAGGGGCCCGCAACGAGCAGTACTTC. It specifies CASSVATGARNEQYF. Supplemented by reference TRBV9 and TRBJ2-7, the full variable domain reads DSGVTQTPKHLITATGQRVTLRCSPRSGDLSVYWYQQSLDQGLQFLIQYYNGEERAKGNILERFSAQQFPDLHSELNLSSLELGDSALYFCASSVATGARNEQYFGPGTRLTVT.

Details on this clonotype: A junction boundary mismatches the germline segment, possibly from a read error. This rearrangement joins TRBV19 to TRBJ2-4, with 13 bases matching TRBD2. CDR1 is LNHDA, CDR2 SQIVND, per germline (reference sequence). The length of the CDR3 is 18 residues. The CDR3 bases are TGTGCCAGTAGTGGATGGACTAGCGGGGGCCCAACCAAAAAAATTCAGTACTTC. Translation: CASSGWTSGGPTKKIQYF.

This clonotype was counted at least ten times. The rearrangement links TRBV18 to TRBJ1-2, with D possibly TRBD1 on 5 matching bases. CDR1 and CDR2 from the germline V gene are KGHSH and LQKENI. V lost 0 bases, J lost 1 base, and 9 bases lay in between. The CDR3 has 15 amino acids. The CDR3 coding sequence is TGTGCCAGCTCACCACCAGGGGATTATAACTATGGCTACACCTTC. This gives the protein CASSPPGDYNYGYTF.

In its sample, this clonotype was seen many times. The chain joins TRBV5-1 to TRBJ1-1; tentative D call: TRBD1 (5 bases). The V end was cut by 4 bases, the J end by 1 base, with 17 bases between. There are 16 residues in the CDR3. The germline CDR1 and CDR2 sequences are SGHRS and YFSETQ. The DNA of the CDR3 is TGCGCCAGCAGCCCTGACAGCGAATGGCGGAACACTGAAGCTTTCTTT. Translating gives CASSPDSEWRNTEAFF.

This clonotype was observed once. Mismatch with germline at one junction end may stem from a read error. The J gene is TRBJ1-2, the V gene TRBV6-2 or TRBV6-3, with D uncertain. This CDR3 contains 13 residues. Germline loops: CDR1 MNHEY, CDR2 SVGEGT. CDR3 sequence (DNA): TGTGCCGGCAGTGTTTCTGAAAACTATGGCTACACCTTC. Translating gives CAGSVSENYGYTF.

The chain uses TRBV25-1 and TRBJ1-2; no reliable D call. Germline V lookup: CDR1 MGHDK, CDR2 SYGVNS. V gave up 2 bases and J gave up 8 bases, with 9 bases separating them. This CDR3 contains 12 residues. This CDR3 reads CASSEGVRGYTF. CDR3 DNA: TGTGCCAGCAGTGAAGGTGTGCGGGGCTACACCTTC.

This clonotype has a handful of counts. This chain connects TRBV6-5 to TRBJ1-2; D not certain. Germline CDR1 and CDR2: MNHEY and SVGAGI. Trimming removed 0 bases at V and 2 bases at J, with 10 bases between. The CDR3 extends over 15 amino acids. In nucleotides, the CDR3 is TGTGCCAGCAGTTACTCTAGGACGGAGAACTATGGCTACACCTTC. Translated: CASSYSRTENYGYTF.

The rearrangement links TRBV6-1 to TRBJ1-5; the D is unclear. V was clipped by 10 bases and J by 4 bases, with 20 bases between them. There are 15 residues in the CDR3. From germline, CDR1 is MNHNS and CDR2 SASEGT. CDR3 in amino acids: CATLYWMAGNQPQHF. CDR3 bases: TGTGCCACCCTATATTGGATGGCTGGAAATCAGCCCCAGCATTTT.

This clonotype showed up many times. The chain combines TRBV3-1 with TRBJ2-5; the D gene is possibly TRBD2 (7 bases). The germline V gene encodes CDR1 LGHDT and CDR2 YNNKEL (reference sequence). The CDR3 contains 15 residues. With 7 bases removed from V and 1 base from J, the gap between germline ends came to 16 bases. For the CDR3, the DNA is TGTGCCAGCATCCCCAGGGGAGGGGGCCAAGAGACCCAGTACTTC. Its protein is CASIPRGGGQETQYF.

Note on this clonotype: Given a much more abundant clone one base away, this may be a read error. The conserved closing phenylalanine or tryptophan is absent in this CDR3, likely reflecting a read error. This chain links TRBV27 with TRBJ1-5; 9 nucleotides match TRBD1. Germline V gene sequence: CDR1 MNHEY, CDR2 SMNVEV (reference sequence). The CDR3 runs to 15 residues. With V trimmed by 5 bases and J by 4 bases, 6 bases remained unmatched. This CDR3 is CASSPRGQGNQPQHS. The CDR3 nucleotides are TGTGCCAGCAGTCCTCGGGGACAGGGAAATCAGCCCCAGCATTCT.

This clonotype showed up just a few times. This chain uses TRBV27 with TRBJ1-2, with D uncertain. The ends were cut back, 0 bases at V and 5 bases at J, with 13 bases in the middle. This CDR3 has 15 amino acids. Germline values: CDR1 MNHEY, CDR2 SMNVEV (reference sequence). CDR3 loop: CASSLSSGNLYGYTF. In DNA, the CDR3 is TGTGCCAGCAGTTTATCGAGCGGAAATCTATATGGCTACACCTTC.

The J gene is TRBJ2-7, the V gene TRBV27; TRBD1 is a possible D gene (5 bases). CDR3 size: 14 residues. Trimming stripped 2 bases from V and 5 bases from J, with 13 bases between. Germline lookup yields CDR1 MNHEY and CDR2 SMNVEV (reference sequence). The CDR3 loop is CASSLLGRADEQYF. The CDR3 nucleotides read TGTGCCAGCAGTTTACTAGGCAGGGCCGACGAGCAGTACTTC.